This TCR beta chain was sequenced in a study of siplizumab effects on memory and regulatory T cells. Findings and caveats of the study: Sequences that were alloreactive and traceable to unstimulated CD4+ memory cells were significantly reduced by siplizumab. Treatment with siplizumab left mappable alloreactive CD4+ clones averaging 68.8% Treg-derived, compared with 25% to 30% in controls. Mapping to unstimulated subsets was achieved for only a minor fraction of alloreactive clones.

The CDR3 runs to 14 residues. The V end lost 1 base, the J end lost 1 base, and 8 bases lay between the germline ends. CDR1 is LNHDA, CDR2 SQIVND, per germline (reference sequence). On this clone itself: What it recognizes is unknown.

Generated by immunoSEQ multiplex PCR, the TCRdb table keeps only in-frame clones and is missing some. The table shows about 50,000 clones, with more than 75% occurring only once. The sequence was obtained from a human donor in good health. Sequenced: naive CD8+ T cells sorted from blood. The V call is TRBV19, the J call TRBJ2-7, with D possibly TRBD2 on 6 matching bases. The CDR3 DNA reads TGTGCCAGTAGTATAGTTAGCGGTTCCTACGAGCAGTACTTC. As protein: CASSIVSGSYEQYF.